This T cell receptor beta chain was identified in a study of cytomegalovirus exposure and HLA in healthy donors. Study-level results: Altogether, 150 to 200 TCR beta chains were recorded as cytomegalovirus-associated.

Note on this clone: Antigen unknown.

Only in-frame clones appear in the TCRdb table, and some are missing; sequencing was by immunoSEQ multiplex PCR. Of 100,000 to 150,000 clones listed, 85% to 90% are singletons. The CDR3 has 15 amino acids. V lost 4 bases and J lost 0, with 13 bases in between. Germline V gene lookup returns CDR1 SGHNT and CDR2 YYREEE (reference sequence). The V call is TRBV5-4, the J call TRBJ1-2; D remains unclear. Sequencing input: PBMCs. This sequence was found in a woman under 30 in good health and CMV-seronegative. CDR3 sequence reads: CASSRLHRANYGYTF. Here the CDR3 DNA reads TGTGCCAGCAGCCGACTACACAGAGCTAACTATGGCTACACCTTC.